Each of the 7 T cell receptor beta chains below was sequenced from the same sample in a study of T cell changes during pregnancy in multiple sclerosis. The method was immunoSEQ multiplex PCR; TCRdb's version includes in-frame clones alone and lacks a portion of them. The data contain tens of thousands of clones, around 90% of them singletons. Here the sequenced sample was CD4+ T cells from peripheral blood mononuclear cells, taken before pregnancy. These receptors came from a female donor with multiple sclerosis, enrolled in a pregnancy study.

This clone came up a few times. This sequence joins TRBV7-2 and TRBJ1-1; 7 nucleotides match TRBD1. Per the germline V gene, CDR1 is SGHTA and CDR2 is FQGNSA. V was pared by 3 bases and J by 4 bases, with 5 bases of the junction left unmatched. The CDR3 is made up of 14 amino acids. As DNA, the CDR3 is TGTGCCAGCAGCTTCCAGGGGGGACTCACTGAAGCTTTCTTT. This codes for CASSFQGGLTEAFF.

In its sample, this clone was seen once. This sequence joins TRBV25-1 and TRBJ1-2, with unresolved D. V lost 4 bases and J 8 bases, leaving 11 bases between the germline ends. The CDR3 has 12 residues. Per germline, CDR1 MGHDK and CDR2 SYGVNS. Written as DNA, the CDR3 is TGTGCCAGCAGTGGCTACAGTGAGGGCTACACCTTC. Its protein product is CASSGYSEGYTF.

This clone was seen a handful of times. This sequence joins TRBV19 and TRBJ2-2; D may be TRBD2 (5 bases). The V end was cut by 7 bases, the J end by 3 bases, with 12 bases between. This CDR3 region has 14 residues. CDR1 and CDR2 from the germline V gene are LNHDA and SQIVND (reference sequence). The CDR3 reads CASTLRGYTGELFF. CDR3 sequence (DNA): TGTGCCAGTACCTTACGGGGATACACCGGGGAGCTGTTTTTT.

V and J are TRBV7-3 and TRBJ2-3, with no clear D. V lost 2 bases to trimming and J lost 6 bases, with 6 bases between them. Germline V gene data show CDR1 as SGHTA and CDR2 as FQGTGA. The length of the CDR3 is 12 residues. In nucleotides, the CDR3 is TGTGCCAGCAGCTTAGGTGCGGATACGCAGTATTTT. Its translation is CASSLGADTQYF.

This chain uses TRBV5-1 with TRBJ1-4; 7 positions agree with TRBD1. Germline trimming cut 2 bases from V and 5 bases from J; bases unmatched to any gene: 9. The CDR3 has 16 residues. The V gene's germline CDR1 is SGHRS and CDR2 YFSETQ. CDR3 sequence: CASSFGQTGSNEKLFF. The DNA of the CDR3 is TGCGCCAGCAGCTTTGGTCAGACAGGGAGCAATGAAAAACTGTTTTTT.

This chain joins TRBV5-1 and TRBJ1-2; D gene ambiguous. Germline-derived CDR1 and CDR2 are SGHRS and YFSETQ. The ends were cut back, 2 bases at V and 1 base at J, with 12 bases in the middle. This CDR3 is 15 amino acids long. CDR3 bases: TGCGCCAGCAGCTTAGGAGATACTAATAACTATGGCTACACCTTC. This sequence encodes CASSLGDTNNYGYTF.

The rearrangement links TRBV29-1 to TRBJ2-5, with TRBD1 identical over 8 bases. V dropped 3 bases and J dropped 5; count of bases not matched to a gene: 8. The germline V gene has CDR1 SQVTM and CDR2 ANQGSEA. This CDR3 region has 14 residues. DNA of the CDR3: TGCAGCGTTGACTCCGGGAGACAGGGGGAGACCCAGTACTTC. Protein: CSVDSGRQGETQYF.